This TCR beta chain appears in the sequencing data of a study of neurological immune-mediated disorders. The cDNA came from 5'RACE with 10-nucleotide random UMIs. TCRdb called the 5' RACE reads again in MiXCR, with one record for every CDR3 protein. The table shows about 19,000 distinct CDR3 sequences, with about 2.6% occurring only once. Germline values: CDR1 DFQATT, CDR2 SNEGSKA (reference sequence). V shed 0 bases and J shed 6 bases, with 17 bases lying between them. The CDR3 is 15 residues long. The study's findings and limits: The study phylogenetically grouped the repertoires of 18 of 34 multiple sclerosis patients into one related-CDR3 cluster, a possible signature.

This clonotype was observed at least ten times. The antigen remains unidentified. This TCR derives from a woman under 30 with multiple sclerosis. V and J are TRBV20-1 and TRBJ1-1, with D tentatively TRBD1 (6 bases). The sequenced material came from PBMCs. The CDR3 here is CSARDGLGAWAEAFF. CDR3 DNA: TGCAGTGCTAGAGATGGTTTGGGGGCTTGGGCTGAAGCTTTCTTT.